This TCR beta chain was sequenced for a study of CD8 T cells in Susac syndrome. General study results and limits: The study's TCR sequencing and HLA analysis covered a relatively small number of individuals, and the study acknowledged this.

RNA was extracted with the RNeasy kit, and a quantity of about 0.45 to 1 ug was reverse transcribed using random hexamers. Amplification of TCR beta CDR3 across 54 Vbeta and 13 Jbeta was performed with immunoSEQ multiplex PCR. From the immunoSEQ multiplex PCR reads, TCRdb called clonotypes with MiXCR, one entry per CDR3 protein. The data show around 150,000 distinct CDR3 sequences, over 85% seen once. The CDR3 totals 18 residues. CDR1 MNHEY and CDR2 SMNVEV come from the germline V gene (reference sequence). With 0 bases removed from V and 4 bases from J, the gap between germline ends came to 22 bases. This clonotype was detected only once. What it binds is not known. Negative isolation was used for CD8+ and CD4+ T cells, and FACS enrichment was applied to TEMRA cells.

The source material was CD8+ T cells from PBMCs. This clonotype was sampled from a human donor in good health. V gene TRBV27 combines with J gene TRBJ2-7; the D call may be TRBD1 or TRBD2 (5 bases each). The DNA for the CDR3 is TGTGCCAGCAGTTTATCCTTTCCGACCCGAGAGGGGCCTTACGAGCAGTACTTC. Protein sequence: CASSLSFPTREGPYEQYF.